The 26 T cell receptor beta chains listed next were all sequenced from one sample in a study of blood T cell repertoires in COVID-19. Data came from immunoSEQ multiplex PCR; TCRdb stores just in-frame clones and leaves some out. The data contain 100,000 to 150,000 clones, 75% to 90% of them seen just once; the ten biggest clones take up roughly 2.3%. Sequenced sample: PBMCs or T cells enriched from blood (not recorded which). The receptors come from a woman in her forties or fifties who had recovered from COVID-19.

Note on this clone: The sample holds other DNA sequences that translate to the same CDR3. CDR3 bases: TGTGCCAGCAGCCCCCCCGGACAGGGGAACACCGGGGAGCTGTTTTTT. Protein product: CASSPPGQGNTGELFF. The genes are TRBV9 and TRBJ2-2, with TRBD1 identical over 8 bases. The CDR3 has 16 amino acids. V was clipped by 4 bases and J by 1 base; unmatched bases: 6. Looked up from germline, CDR1 is SGDLS and CDR2 is YYNGEE.

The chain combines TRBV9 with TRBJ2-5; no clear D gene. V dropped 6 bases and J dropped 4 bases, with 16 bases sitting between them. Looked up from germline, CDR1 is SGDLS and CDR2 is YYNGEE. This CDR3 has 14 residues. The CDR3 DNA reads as TGTGCCAGCAACCGAGACAATCCCCTAGAGACCCAGTACTTC. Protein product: CASNRDNPLETQYF. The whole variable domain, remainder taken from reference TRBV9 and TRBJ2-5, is DSGVTQTPKHLITATGQRVTLRCSPRSGDLSVYWYQQSLDQGLQFLIQYYNGEERAKGNILERFSAQQFPDLHSELNLSSLELGDSALYFCASNRDNPLETQYFGPGTRLLVL.

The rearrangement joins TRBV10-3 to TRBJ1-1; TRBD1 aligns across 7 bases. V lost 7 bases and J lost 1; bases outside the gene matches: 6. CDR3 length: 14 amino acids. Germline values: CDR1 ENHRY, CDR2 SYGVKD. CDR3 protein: CAITEGDRNTEAFF. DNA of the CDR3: TGTGCCATCACCGAAGGGGACAGGAACACTGAAGCTTTCTTT.

The CDR3 DNA follows: TGTGCCAGCAGCTTAGTTCGGGGATTTGGCACTAATGAAAAACTGTTTTTT. Translated: CASSLVRGFGTNEKLFF. This rearrangement joins TRBV11-3 to TRBJ1-4; D call uncertain. Germline CDR1 is SGHNT and CDR2 is YENEEA. V lost 1 base to trimming and J lost 2 bases, with 14 bases between them. This CDR3 has 17 residues.

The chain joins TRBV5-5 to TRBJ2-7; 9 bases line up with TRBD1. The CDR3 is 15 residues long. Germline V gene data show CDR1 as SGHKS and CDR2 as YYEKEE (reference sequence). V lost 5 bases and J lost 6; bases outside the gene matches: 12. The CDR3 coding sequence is TGTGCCAGCAGGAACATGGGACAGGGTAACGGCGAGCAGTACTTC. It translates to CASRNMGQGNGEQYF.

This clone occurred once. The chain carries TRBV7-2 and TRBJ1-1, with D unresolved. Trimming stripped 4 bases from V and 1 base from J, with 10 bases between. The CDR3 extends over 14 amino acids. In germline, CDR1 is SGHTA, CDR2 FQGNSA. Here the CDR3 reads CASSSSGRNTEAFF. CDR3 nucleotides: TGTGCCAGCAGCTCCAGCGGCCGGAACACTGAAGCTTTCTTT. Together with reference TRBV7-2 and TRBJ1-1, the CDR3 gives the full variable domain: GAGVSQSPSNKVTEKGKDVELRCDPISGHTALYWYRQSLGQGLEFLIYFQGNSAPDKSGLPSDRFSAERTGGSVSTLTIQRTQQEDSAVYLCASSSSGRNTEAFFGQGTRLTVV.

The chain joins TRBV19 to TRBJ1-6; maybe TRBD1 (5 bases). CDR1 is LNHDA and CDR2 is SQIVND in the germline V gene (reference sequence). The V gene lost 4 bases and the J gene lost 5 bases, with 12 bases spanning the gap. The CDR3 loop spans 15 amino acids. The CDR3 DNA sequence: TGTGCCAGTAGTAAGGGGCTGAGTAATAATTCACCCCTCCACTTT. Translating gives CASSKGLSNNSPLHF. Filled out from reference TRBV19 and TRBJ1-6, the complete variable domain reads DGGITQSPKYLFRKEGQNVTLSCEQNLNHDAMYWYRQDPGQGLRLIYYSQIVNDFQKGDIAEGYSVSREKKESFPLTVTSAQKNPTAFYLCASSKGLSNNSPLHFGNGTRLTVT.

CDR3 region: CASSQDLGRIGNEQFF. The CDR3 coding sequence is TGTGCCAGCAGCCAAGATCTCGGCAGGATAGGCAATGAGCAGTTCTTC. The gene calls are TRBV4-2 and TRBJ2-1; D remains unclear. This CDR3 region has 16 residues. Germline CDR1 LGHNA, CDR2 YNFKEQ. V was shortened by 0 bases and J by 6 bases, with 15 bases between the two germline ends.

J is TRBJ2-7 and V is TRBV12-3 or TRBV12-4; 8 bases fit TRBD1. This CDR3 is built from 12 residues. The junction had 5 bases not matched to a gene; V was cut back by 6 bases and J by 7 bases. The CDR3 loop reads CASRPTGGEQYF. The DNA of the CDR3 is TGTGCCAGCAGACCCACAGGGGGAGAGCAGTACTTC.

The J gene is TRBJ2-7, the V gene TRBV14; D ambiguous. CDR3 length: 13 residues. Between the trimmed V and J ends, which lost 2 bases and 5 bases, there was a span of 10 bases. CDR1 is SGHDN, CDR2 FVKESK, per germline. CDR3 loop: CASSQFLADEQYF. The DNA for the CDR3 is TGTGCCAGCAGCCAATTTCTGGCCGACGAGCAGTACTTC.

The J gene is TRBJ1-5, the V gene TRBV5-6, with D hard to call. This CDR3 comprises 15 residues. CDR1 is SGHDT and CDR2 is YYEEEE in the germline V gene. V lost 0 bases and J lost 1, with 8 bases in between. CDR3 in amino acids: CASSLGGPSNQPQHF. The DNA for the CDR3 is TGTGCCAGCAGCTTGGGAGGTCCGAGCAATCAGCCCCAGCATTTT.

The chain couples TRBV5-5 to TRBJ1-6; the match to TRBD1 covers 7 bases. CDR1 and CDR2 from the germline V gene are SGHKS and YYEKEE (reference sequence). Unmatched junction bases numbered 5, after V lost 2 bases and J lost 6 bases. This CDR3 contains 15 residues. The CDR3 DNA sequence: TGTGCCAGCAGCTTAGGGGGACAGATTAATTCACCCCTCCACTTT. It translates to CASSLGGQINSPLHF.

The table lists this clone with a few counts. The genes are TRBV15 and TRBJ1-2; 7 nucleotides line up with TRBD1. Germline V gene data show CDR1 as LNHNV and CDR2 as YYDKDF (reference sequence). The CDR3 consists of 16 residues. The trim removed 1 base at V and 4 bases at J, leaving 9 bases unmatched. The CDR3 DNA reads TGTGCCACCAGCAGAGGGCAGGGGGTCTCGGGCTATGGCTACACCTTC. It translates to CATSRGQGVSGYGYTF.

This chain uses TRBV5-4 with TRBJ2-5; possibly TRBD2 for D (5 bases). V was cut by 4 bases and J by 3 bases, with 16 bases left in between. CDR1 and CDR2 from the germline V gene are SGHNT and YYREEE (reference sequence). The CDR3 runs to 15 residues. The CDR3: CASSARAGGKETQYF. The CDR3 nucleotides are TGTGCCAGCAGCGCTCGGGCGGGCGGAAAAGAGACCCAGTACTTC.

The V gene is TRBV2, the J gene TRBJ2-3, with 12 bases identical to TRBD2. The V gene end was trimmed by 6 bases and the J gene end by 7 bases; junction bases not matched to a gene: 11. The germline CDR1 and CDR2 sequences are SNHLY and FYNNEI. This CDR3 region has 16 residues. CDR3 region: CASSRPSGGASHTQYF. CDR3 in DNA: TGTGCCAGCAGCCGTCCTAGCGGGGGGGCTTCACATACGCAGTATTTT.

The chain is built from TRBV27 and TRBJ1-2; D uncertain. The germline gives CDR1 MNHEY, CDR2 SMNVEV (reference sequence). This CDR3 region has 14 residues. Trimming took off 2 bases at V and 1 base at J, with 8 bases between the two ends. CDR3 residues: CASSLVAINYGYTF. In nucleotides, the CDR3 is TGTGCCAGCAGTTTAGTAGCCATTAACTATGGCTACACCTTC.

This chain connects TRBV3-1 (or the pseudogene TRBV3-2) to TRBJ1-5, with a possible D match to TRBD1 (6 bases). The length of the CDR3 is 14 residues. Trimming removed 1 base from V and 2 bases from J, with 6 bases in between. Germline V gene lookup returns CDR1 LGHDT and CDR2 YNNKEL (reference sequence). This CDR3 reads CASSQGQGNQPQHF. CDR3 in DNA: TGTGCCAGCAGCCAAGGACAGGGCAATCAGCCCCAGCATTTT.

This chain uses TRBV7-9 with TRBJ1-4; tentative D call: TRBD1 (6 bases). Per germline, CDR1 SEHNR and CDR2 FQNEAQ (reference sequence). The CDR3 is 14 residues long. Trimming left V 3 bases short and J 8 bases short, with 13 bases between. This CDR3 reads CASSFAGEREKLFF. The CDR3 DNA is TGTGCCAGCAGCTTCGCAGGGGAGAGGGAAAAACTGTTTTTT. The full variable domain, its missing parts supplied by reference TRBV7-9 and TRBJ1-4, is DTGVSQNPRHKITKRGQNVTFRCDPISEHNRLYWYRQTLGQGPEFLTYFQNEAQLEKSRLLSDRFSAERPKGSFSTLEIQRTEQGDSAMYLCASSFAGEREKLFFGSGTQLSVL.

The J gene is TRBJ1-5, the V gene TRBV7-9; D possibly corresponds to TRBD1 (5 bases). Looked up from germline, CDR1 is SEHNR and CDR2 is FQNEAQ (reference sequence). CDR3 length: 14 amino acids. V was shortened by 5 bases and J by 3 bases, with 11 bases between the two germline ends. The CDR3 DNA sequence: TGTGCCAGCAGCCTTGGGGGGGACAATCAGCCCCAGCATTTT. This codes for CASSLGGDNQPQHF.

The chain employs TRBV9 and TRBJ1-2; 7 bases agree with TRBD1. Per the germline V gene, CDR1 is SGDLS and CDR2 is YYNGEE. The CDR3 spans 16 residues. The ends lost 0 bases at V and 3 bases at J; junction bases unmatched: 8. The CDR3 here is CASSVATAGTDYGYTF. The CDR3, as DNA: TGTGCCAGCAGCGTAGCTACTGCCGGGACAGACTATGGCTACACCTTC.

The CDR3 loop is CASSAPGLAYEQFF. The DNA for the CDR3 is TGTGCCAGTAGTGCTCCGGGACTAGCGTACGAGCAGTTCTTC. The chain couples TRBV19 to TRBJ2-1; 10 bases agree with TRBD2. V lost 5 bases to trimming and J lost 10 bases; unmatched junction nucleotides: 8. The CDR3 sequence is 14 residues long. Looked up from germline, CDR1 is LNHDA and CDR2 is SQIVND (reference sequence).

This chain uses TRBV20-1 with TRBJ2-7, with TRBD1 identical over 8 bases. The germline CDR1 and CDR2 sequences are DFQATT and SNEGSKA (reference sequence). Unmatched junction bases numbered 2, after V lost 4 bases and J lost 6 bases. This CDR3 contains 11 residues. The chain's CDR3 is CSATGGAEQYF. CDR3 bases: TGCAGTGCTACAGGGGGCGCCGAGCAGTACTTC.

The CDR3 spells CASSPRAGGGGYTF. The CDR3 bases are TGTGCCAGCAGTCCCAGAGCAGGGGGCGGGGGCTACACCTTC. The gene calls are TRBV6-5 and TRBJ1-2; 8 bases map to TRBD1. J was trimmed by 8 bases and V by 5 bases; bases with no gene match: 10. This CDR3 comprises 14 residues. Looked up from germline, CDR1 is MNHEY and CDR2 is SVGAGI.

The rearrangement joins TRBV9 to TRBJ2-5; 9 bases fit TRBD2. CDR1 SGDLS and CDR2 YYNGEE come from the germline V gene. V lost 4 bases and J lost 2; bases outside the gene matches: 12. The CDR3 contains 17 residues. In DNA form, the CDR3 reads TGTGCCAGCAGCCCCCCCAGTTCTAGCGGGGAACAAGAGACCCAGTACTTC. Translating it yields CASSPPSSSGEQETQYF.

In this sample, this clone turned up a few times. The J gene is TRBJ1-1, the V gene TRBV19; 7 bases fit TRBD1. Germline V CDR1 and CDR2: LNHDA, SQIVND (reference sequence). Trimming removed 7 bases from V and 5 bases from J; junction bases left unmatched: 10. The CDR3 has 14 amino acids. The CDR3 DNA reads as TGTGCCAGTAACCTACAGGGGTGGGTTACTGAAGCTTTCTTT. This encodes CASNLQGWVTEAFF.

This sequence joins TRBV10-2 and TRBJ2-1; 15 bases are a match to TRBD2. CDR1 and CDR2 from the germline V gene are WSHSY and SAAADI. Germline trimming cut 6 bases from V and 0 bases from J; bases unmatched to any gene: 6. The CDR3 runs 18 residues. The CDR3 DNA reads TGCGCCAGCAGGCCTGGGACTAGCGGGGGGAGCTCCTACAATGAGCAGTTCTTC. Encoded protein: CASRPGTSGGSSYNEQFF.